The clone carrying this TCR beta chain was seen a handful of times. Its specificity is not known. This sample is part of a study of identical twins. Study findings and constraints: With beta out-of-frame sequences, excess sharing by twins was weaker.

Every donor was a healthy Caucasian. TCRdb reanalysed the 5' RACE reads using MiXCR and keeps one entry per CDR3 protein. The sample lists roughly 190,000 distinct CDR3 sequences; around a sixth were seen once. Germline V gives CDR1 MGHRA, CDR2 YSYEKL. This CDR3 is 14 amino acids long. V was clipped by 3 bases and J by 5 bases, with 14 bases between them. These same records also appear under a second study, on T cells expressing NK-cell markers. That paper adds: Sorted CD3+CD56-NKG2C+, CD3+CD56+NKG2C+ and CD3+CD56+NKG2C- T cells supplied the TCR beta repertoires. Expanded clones of NKG2C+ T cells had an unclear HCMV specificity.

The sequencing sample was made of CD8+ T cells sorted from blood. The sequence was collected from a woman aged 18-35 years in good health. V gene TRBV4-1 combines with J gene TRBJ2-7; tentatively, D is TRBD1 or TRBD2 (6 bases each). This chain's CDR3 is CASSQGGVWDEQYF. The CDR3 coding sequence is TGCGCCAGCAGCCAGGGGGGCGTATGGGACGAGCAGTACTTC.